The 5 T cell receptor beta chains presented below share a single source sample, sequenced in a study of blood T cell repertoires in COVID-19. Sequenced by immunoSEQ multiplex PCR; TCRdb stores in-frame clones only, minus some. The sample includes about 200,000 clones, 86% of them seen just once. The sequenced material came from peripheral blood. Receptors originate from a woman in her 70s with acute or convalescent COVID-19.

V and J are TRBV18 and TRBJ2-3; maybe TRBD1 (6 bases). The ends were cut back, 6 bases at V and 2 bases at J, with 18 bases in the middle. The CDR3 spans 16 residues. In germline, CDR1 is KGHSH, CDR2 LQKENI. The CDR3 nucleotides are TGTGCCAGCTCGCCGAACTCGAGGGGGACCACAGATACGCAGTATTTT. It codes for CASSPNSRGTTDTQYF.

This clone was observed a single time. The chain links TRBV7-3 to TRBJ2-3; D gene unclear. The V end lost 3 bases, the J end lost 0 bases, and 10 bases lay between the germline ends. Germline CDR1 reads SGHTA; CDR2 reads FQGTGA. There are 15 residues in the CDR3. The CDR3 nucleotides are TGTGCCAGCAGCTTCAGCGTGACCAGCACAGATACGCAGTATTTT. Amino acid sequence: CASSFSVTSTDTQYF.

This clone was seen a handful of times. The V call is TRBV5-8, the J call TRBJ1-2; a weak D match, TRBD1 (5 bases). Trimming took off 0 bases at V and 3 bases at J, with 6 bases between the two ends. Germline CDR1 is SGHTS and CDR2 is YDEGEE. This CDR3 has 13 amino acids. The CDR3 DNA follows: TGTGCCAGCAGCTTGGGCAGGGACTATGGCTACACCTTC. Protein sequence: CASSLGRDYGYTF.

The chain recombines TRBV7-2 with TRBJ1-6, with 7 bases fitting TRBD1. Germline lookup yields CDR1 SGHTA and CDR2 FQGNSA. Trimming at V came to 2 bases and at J to 10 bases, leaving 5 bases not matched to a gene. The CDR3 sequence is 14 residues long. CDR3 sequence reads: CASSLKGGRSPLHF. In DNA, the CDR3 is TGTGCCAGCAGCTTAAAAGGGGGCCGATCACCCCTCCACTTT.

The J gene is TRBJ2-1, the V gene TRBV7-2; TRBD1 matches 8 bases. The CDR3 loop spans 15 amino acids. V was pared by 5 bases and J by 3 bases, with 6 bases of the junction left unmatched. Germline V gives CDR1 SGHTA, CDR2 FQGNSA. DNA for the CDR3: TGTGCCAGCAGCCAGACAGGGGCCCTCTACAATGAGCAGTTCTTC. It translates to CASSQTGALYNEQFF. The full variable domain, in which reference TRBV7-2 and TRBJ2-1 provide the parts outside the CDR3, is GAGVSQSPSNKVTEKGKDVELRCDPISGHTALYWYRQSLGQGLEFLIYFQGNSAPDKSGLPSDRFSAERTGGSVSTLTIQRTQQEDSAVYLCASSQTGALYNEQFFGPGTRLTVL.